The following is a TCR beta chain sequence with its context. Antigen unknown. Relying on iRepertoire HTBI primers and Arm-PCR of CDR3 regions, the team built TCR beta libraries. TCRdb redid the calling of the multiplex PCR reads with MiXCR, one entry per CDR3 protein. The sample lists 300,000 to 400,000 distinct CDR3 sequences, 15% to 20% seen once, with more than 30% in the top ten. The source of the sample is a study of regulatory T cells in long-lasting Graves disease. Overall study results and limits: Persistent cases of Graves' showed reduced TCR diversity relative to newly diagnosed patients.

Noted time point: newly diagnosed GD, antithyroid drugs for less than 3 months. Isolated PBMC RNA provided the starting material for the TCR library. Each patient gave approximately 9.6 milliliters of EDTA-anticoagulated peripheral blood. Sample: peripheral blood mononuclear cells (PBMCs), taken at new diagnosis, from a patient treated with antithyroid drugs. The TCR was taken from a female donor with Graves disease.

The CDR3 bases are TGTGCCAGCAGCCAAGATACTTCGGGACAGGGCTATGTTATGGAGACCCAGTACTTC. Translation gives CASSQDTSGQGYVMETQYF. The chain is built from TRBV3-1 and TRBJ2-5; 9 positions agree with TRBD1. Germline loops: CDR1 LGHDT, CDR2 YNNKEL (reference sequence). This CDR3 has 19 amino acids. The V segment lost 0 bases and the J segment 5 bases; nucleotides outside the gene matches: 16.